The rows below give T cell receptor beta chains drawn from one sample of a study of shared clonotypes between healthy human individuals. Method: immunoSEQ multiplex PCR; TCRdb's copy keeps in-frame clones and lacks some. Here the sample spans 300,000 to 400,000 clones, 73% being singletons. What was sequenced was memory CD4+ T cells sorted from blood. The receptors here all came from a man aged 25 to 40 in good health. Each CDR3 is given with its conserved first and last residue. D genes are given only for firm matches. A clone size is listed for some rows: how often the clone was seen (once, few, many), or a class if it is expanded.

v_call,clone_size,j_call,d_call,cdr3_aa
TRBV27,.,TRBJ2-3,.,CASSFRGRYTDTQYF
TRBV28,few,TRBJ2-3,.,CASSLRGTTDTQYF
TRBV2,many,TRBJ1-6,TRBD1,CASSERDRGVSPLHF
TRBV7-9,once,TRBJ2-2,.,CASSLDLGGTGELFF
TRBV7-2,.,TRBJ1-1,.,CASSLTGRTEAFF
TRBV4-2,.,TRBJ1-5,.,CASSQDRNQPQHF
TRBV7-2,.,TRBJ1-5,.,CASSLLQQYSNQPQHF
TRBV27,.,TRBJ2-1,.,CASSPRGSYNEQFF
TRBV28,few,TRBJ1-5,.,CASSLSLGHQPQHF
TRBV5-5,once,TRBJ2-1,TRBD2,CASSPLTSVLDEQFF
TRBV10-2,.,TRBJ1-3,TRBD1,CASSHRWDRGPFAGNTIYF
TRBV7-9,.,TRBJ2-2,TRBD1,CASSQKTGQDNTGELFF
TRBV18,.,TRBJ2-1,TRBD2,CASSPLAAVGNEQFF
TRBV6-5,.,TRBJ2-7,.,CASSKTRREQYF
TRBV5-8,once,TRBJ2-7,.,CASSRNYNSYEQYF
TRBV5-1,.,TRBJ1-6,.,CASRQDAKNSPLHF
TRBV5-6,.,TRBJ1-2,.,CASSARGGYTF
TRBV27,.,TRBJ1-2,TRBD1,CASSLYTGALFAGYTF
TRBV7-8,.,TRBJ2-3,TRBD1,CASSRGTGDTDTQYF
TRBV27,.,TRBJ2-7,TRBD2,CASSALAGVLGEQYF
TRBV7-8,.,TRBJ2-3,TRBD2,CASSLGLGPDTQYF
TRBV29-1,few,TRBJ1-1,.,CSVTRGGFTEAFF
TRBV5-1,.,TRBJ2-7,.,CASSLARESYEQYF
TRBV6-5,.,TRBJ1-4,.,CASSYSWTANNEKLFF
TRBV7-2,once,TRBJ2-7,TRBD2,CASSPDTGGEQYF
TRBV11-2,.,TRBJ2-5,.,CASSYRRLGDQETQYF
TRBV28,.,TRBJ2-7,.,CASSSFYEQYF
TRBV7-9,.,TRBJ1-1,.,CASSFYEGSRAFF
TRBV4-1,.,TRBJ2-7,TRBD2,CASSPGWGLAGRSSYEQYF
TRBV11-2,.,.,TRBD1,CASRLTGGSSEQYF
TRBV2,.,TRBJ1-1,.,CASSGADTEAFF
TRBV28,once,TRBJ1-4,TRBD1,CASSWDRDEKLFF
TRBV5-1,.,TRBJ2-4,.,CASSSGAAKNIQYF
TRBV7-8,.,TRBJ1-2,.,CASSLGRLGTGYTF
TRBV30,.,TRBJ2-1,TRBD2,CAWSPNPLAGYNEQFF
TRBV5-4,once,TRBJ1-1,.,CASSYRRGGAEAFF
TRBV7-9,few,TRBJ2-7,TRBD1,CASSTRDSSYEQYF
TRBV28,.,TRBJ1-1,.,CASTTGTTEAFF
TRBV6-5,.,TRBJ1-1,.,CASSYYGRETEAFF
TRBV7-9,.,TRBJ2-2,.,CASSLGGNTGELFF
TRBV5-1,.,TRBJ2-7,.,CASSLAGDGYEQYF
TRBV9,.,TRBJ2-7,TRBD2,CASSVGSSGSWQYF
TRBV5-5,.,TRBJ1-2,.,CASIMTAGVGGYTF